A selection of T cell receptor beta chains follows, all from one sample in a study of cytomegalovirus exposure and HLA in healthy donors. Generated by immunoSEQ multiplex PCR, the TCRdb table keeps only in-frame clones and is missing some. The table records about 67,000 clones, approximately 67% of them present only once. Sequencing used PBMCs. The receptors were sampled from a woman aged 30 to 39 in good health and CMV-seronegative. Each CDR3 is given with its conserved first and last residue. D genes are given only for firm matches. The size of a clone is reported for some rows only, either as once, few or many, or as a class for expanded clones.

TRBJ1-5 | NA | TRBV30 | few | TGTGCCTGGAACAAAGGACAGCTATATAGCAATCAGCCCCAGCATTTT | CAWNKGQLYSNQPQHF
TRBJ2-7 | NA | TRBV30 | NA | TGTGCCTGGACCCGGCGGGGAGAGCAGTACTTC | CAWTRRGEQYF
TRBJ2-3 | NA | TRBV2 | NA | TGTGCCAGCAGTGAAAATTCAGCAGATACGCAGTATTTT | CASSENSADTQYF
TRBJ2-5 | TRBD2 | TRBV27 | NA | TGTGCCAGCAGTTTCGCTAGCGGGGGAGAGACCCAGTACTTC | CASSFASGGETQYF
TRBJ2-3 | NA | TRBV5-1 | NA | TGCGCCAGCAGCCCTGGACTGAACACAGATACGCAGTATTTT | CASSPGLNTDTQYF
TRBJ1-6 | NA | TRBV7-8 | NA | TGTGCCAGCAGCGAGAGGTCAGGGCATTCACCCCTCCACTTT | CASSERSGHSPLHF
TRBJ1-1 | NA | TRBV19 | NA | TGTGCCAGTAGTATCGGGGGGAACACTGAAGCTTTCTTT | CASSIGGNTEAFF
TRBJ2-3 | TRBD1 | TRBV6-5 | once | TGTGCCATCAGTACTGGGACAGGAAGCACAGATACGCAGTATTTT | CAISTGTGSTDTQYF
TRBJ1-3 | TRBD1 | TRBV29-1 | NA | TGCAGCGTTGGGACAGGGCGAAACACCATATATTTT | CSVGTGRNTIYF
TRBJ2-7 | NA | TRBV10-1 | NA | TGCGCCAGCAGTGCCAGGCAGGGGAATTACTACGAGCAGTACTTC | CASSARQGNYYEQYF
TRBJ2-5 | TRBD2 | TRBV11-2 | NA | TGTGCCAGCAGCCCCGGGGGTAGCGGGGGGGTAAAAGAGACCCAGTACTTC | CASSPGGSGGVKETQYF
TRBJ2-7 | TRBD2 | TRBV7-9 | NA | TGTGCCAGCAGCCGCGGGGGGGGATGGACCTACGAGCAGTACTTC | CASSRGGGWTYEQYF
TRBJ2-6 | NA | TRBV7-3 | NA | TGTGCCAGCAGCACGAACTACAACTCTGGGGCCAACGTCCTGACTTTC | CASSTNYNSGANVLTF
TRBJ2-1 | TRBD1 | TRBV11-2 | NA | TGTGCCAGCAGTTCCGGACAGGGCCCCTACAATGAGCAGTTCTTC | CASSSGQGPYNEQFF
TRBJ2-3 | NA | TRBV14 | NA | TGTGCCAGCAGCCAAAATGGGGCTAATCGTCGCACAGATACGCAGTATTTT | CASSQNGANRRTDTQYF
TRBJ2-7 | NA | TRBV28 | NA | TGTGCCAGCAGTTCCCTCCGCGAGCAGTACTTC | CASSSLREQYF
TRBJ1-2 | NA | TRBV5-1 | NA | TGCGCCAGCAGCCTAAACAGGGCCAGGGAAGGCTACACCTTC | CASSLNRAREGYTF
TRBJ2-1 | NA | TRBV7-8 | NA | TGTGCCAGCAGCCCACCCTTAATTGGCCGCGGGTATGAGCAGTTCTTC | CASSPPLIGRGYEQFF
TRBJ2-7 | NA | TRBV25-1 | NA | TGTGCCAGCAGTGAAGAAGGGGATAGCTCCTACGAGCAGTACTTC | CASSEEGDSSYEQYF
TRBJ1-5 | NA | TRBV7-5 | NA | TGTGCCAGGACAGGGGGCCATCAGCCCCAGCATTTT | CARTGGHQPQHF
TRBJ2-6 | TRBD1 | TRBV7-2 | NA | TGTGCCAGCAGCAGGGGACAGATCTCTGGGGCCAACGTCCTGACTTTC | CASSRGQISGANVLTF
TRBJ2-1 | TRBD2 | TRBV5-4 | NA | TGTGCCAGCAGCTTCGAGCGGGGGGCTCCCAATGAGCAGTTCTTC | CASSFERGAPNEQFF
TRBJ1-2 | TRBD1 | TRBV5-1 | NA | TGCGCCAGCAGCTTGCAGGGGGCCGACTATGGCTACACCTTC | CASSLQGADYGYTF
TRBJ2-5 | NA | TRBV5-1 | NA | TGCGCCAGCAGCTTGGGACTGGCCCAAGAGACCCAGTACTTC | CASSLGLAQETQYF
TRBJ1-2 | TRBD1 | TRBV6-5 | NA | TGTGCCAGCAGTGGACAGGGGAACTATGGCTACACCTTC | CASSGQGNYGYTF
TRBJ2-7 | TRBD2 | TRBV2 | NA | TGTGCCAGCAGAACGGGACTACTCGCCTCCTACGAGCAGTACTTC | CASRTGLLASYEQYF
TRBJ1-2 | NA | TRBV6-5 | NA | TGTGCCAGCAGCCCCCATCCAGTCTATGGCTACACCTTC | CASSPHPVYGYTF
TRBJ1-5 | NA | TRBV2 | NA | TGTGCCAGCACCTTTGAAGTGCGGCAGCCCCAGCATTTT | CASTFEVRQPQHF
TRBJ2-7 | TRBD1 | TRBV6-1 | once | TGTGCCAGCAGCAGGACAGGGGCTAGCGAGCAGTACTTC | CASSRTGASEQYF
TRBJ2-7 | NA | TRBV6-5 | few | TGTGCCAGCAGTGCGGCATTACCCCGCTACGAGCAGTACTTC | CASSAALPRYEQYF
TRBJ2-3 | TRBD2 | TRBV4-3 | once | TGCGCCAGCAGCCAAGCTGAGAGCGGGGGGTTGACAGATACGCAGTATTTT | CASSQAESGGLTDTQYF
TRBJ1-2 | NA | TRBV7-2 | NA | TGTGCCAGCAGCTTATTGGGCGGGAATGGCTACACCTTC | CASSLLGGNGYTF
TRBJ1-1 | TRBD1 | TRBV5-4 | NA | TGTGCCAGCAGCTTGGCAGGGGGCGCGGGCACTGAAGCTTTCTTT | CASSLAGGAGTEAFF
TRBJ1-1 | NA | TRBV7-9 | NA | TGTGCCAGCAGCTTAGTGCAGGGGCGCGAAGCTTTCTTT | CASSLVQGREAFF
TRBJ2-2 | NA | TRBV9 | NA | TGTGCCAGCAGCGTAGGAACAGGGATAAGCACCGGGGAGCTGTTTTTT | CASSVGTGISTGELFF
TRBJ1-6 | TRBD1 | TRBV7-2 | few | TGTGCCAGCAGCTTAGCCGGGACAGGGGGCCAATCACCCCTCCACTTT | CASSLAGTGGQSPLHF
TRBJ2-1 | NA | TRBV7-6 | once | TGTGCCAGCAGCCGACAAGCGGGTGGCAATGAGCAGTTCTTC | CASSRQAGGNEQFF
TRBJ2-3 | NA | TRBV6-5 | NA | TGTGCCAGCAGACCCGGGGCATGGGACTATACGCAGTATTTT | CASRPGAWDYTQYF
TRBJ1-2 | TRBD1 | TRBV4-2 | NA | TGTGCCAGCAGCCCGGGACAGAGCTATGGCTACACCTTC | CASSPGQSYGYTF
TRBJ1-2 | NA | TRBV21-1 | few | TGTGCCAGCAGCAAAGAAGAGGATATTTGCTATGGCTACACCTTC | CASSKEEDICYGYTF
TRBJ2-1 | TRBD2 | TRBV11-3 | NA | TGTGCCAGCAGCTTAAGGATAGCGGGGGGCAATGAGCAGTTCTTC | CASSLRIAGGNEQFF
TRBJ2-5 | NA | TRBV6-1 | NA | TGTGCCACCCTCCGGGAGACCCAGTACTTC | CATLRETQYF
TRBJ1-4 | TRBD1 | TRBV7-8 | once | TGTGCCAGCCCACCCCCAAAGGGGGACAGGGGAGGTGAAAAACTGTTTTTT | CASPPPKGDRGGEKLFF
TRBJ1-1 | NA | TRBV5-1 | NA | TGCGCCAGCAGCTTGGTCGGGGGGTGGAACACTGAAGCTTTCTTT | CASSLVGGWNTEAFF
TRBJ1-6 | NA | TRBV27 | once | TGTGCCAGCAGTTGGACAGTTGGTCCTGATTCACCCCTCCACTTT | CASSWTVGPDSPLHF
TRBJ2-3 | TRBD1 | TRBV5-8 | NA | TGTGCCAGCAGCGCCCAGGACAGGGGGTTAGATACGCAGTATTTT | CASSAQDRGLDTQYF
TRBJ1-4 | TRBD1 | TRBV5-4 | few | TGTGCCAGCAGCCCCGGACAGGGTGCAACTAATGAAAAACTGTTTTTT | CASSPGQGATNEKLFF
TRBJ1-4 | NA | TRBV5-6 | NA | TGTGCCAGCAGCGTCGTGGGGCAGGGAAATGAAAAACTGTTTTTT | CASSVVGQGNEKLFF
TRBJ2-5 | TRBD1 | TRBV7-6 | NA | TGTGCCAGCAGCTTAACAAGAGGGACAGATGAGACCCAGTACTTC | CASSLTRGTDETQYF
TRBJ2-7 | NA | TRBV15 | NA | TGTGCCACCAGCAGAGAGGCCAGAAACTCCTACGAGCAGTACTTC | CATSREARNSYEQYF
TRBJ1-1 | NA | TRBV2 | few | TGTGCCAGCAGGGTGTGGAGCACTGAAGCTTTCTTT | CASRVWSTEAFF
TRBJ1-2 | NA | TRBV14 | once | TGTGCCAGCAGCCAAGATACCCGGAGCTATGGCTACACCTTC | CASSQDTRSYGYTF
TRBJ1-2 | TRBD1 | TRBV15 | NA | TGTGCCACCAGCAGTCACAGGGGGGGTGGCTACACCTTC | CATSSHRGGGYTF